This passage covers 22 T cell receptor beta chains from one sample sequenced in a study of CXCR3-negative and CXCR3-positive naive CD8 T cells. UMI-labeled 5' RACE TRB cDNA libraries were prepared from the cells. One entry per CDR3 protein, without DNA, is what TCRdb gives after re-calling the 5' RACE reads. The table for this sample gives 70,000 to 100,000 distinct CDR3 sequences. Sequencing was carried out using naive CXCR3- CD8+ T cells from blood. Subset given: CD45RO-CCR7+CD27+CD95- naive CD8+ T cells lacking CXCR3 (TNR3-). The receptors were gathered from a human donor in good health. Some clones in this sample may be carry-over from other donors' samples.

The V call is TRBV3-1, the J call TRBJ2-2; the D call of TRBD1 rests on TCRdb alone, since no DNA is present to check it. Germline-derived CDR1 and CDR2 are LGHDT and YNNKEL (reference sequence). This CDR3 region has 17 residues. CDR3 region: CASSQEDRASLYGELFF.

The CDR3 region is CAISESLGSDRGSGANVLTF. This sequence joins TRBV10-3 and TRBJ2-6; TCRdb calls TRBD1, which cannot be checked without DNA. The CDR3 spans 20 residues. Germline values: CDR1 ENHRY, CDR2 SYGVKD.

V gene TRBV29-1 combines with J gene TRBJ2-3. The CDR3 runs 13 residues. Per germline, CDR1 SQVTM and CDR2 ANQGSEA. The CDR3 sequence: CSVEDQQRDTQYF.

The chain couples TRBV5-1 to TRBJ2-7. Germline CDR1 reads SGHRS; CDR2 reads YFSETQ. The CDR3 consists of 14 residues. CDR3 residues: CASNWGTDAYEQYF.

The V and J genes are TRBV4-1 and TRBJ2-7; the D gene TCRdb calls, TRBD2, cannot be checked with no DNA. Germline V gene sequence: CDR1 MGHRA, CDR2 YSYEKL. The CDR3 covers 16 residues. The CDR3 region is CASSQALGGRSGEQYF.

V gene TRBV28 combines with J gene TRBJ2-5. The germline V gene encodes CDR1 MDHEN and CDR2 SYDVKM. CDR3 length: 13 amino acids. The CDR3 protein is CASSLTATPTQYF.

The chain couples TRBV29-1 to TRBJ1-2; as DNA is missing, the TRBD1 call by TCRdb cannot be tested. CDR1 and CDR2 from the germline V gene are SQVTM and ANQGSEA. The CDR3 sequence is 16 residues long. The CDR3 loop reads CSVDWQGAPANYGYTF.

The chain couples TRBV13 to TRBJ2-5. There are 13 residues in the CDR3. In germline, CDR1 is PRHDT, CDR2 FYEKMQ (reference sequence). The chain's CDR3 is CASSLEARETQYF.

The gene calls are TRBV5-4 and TRBJ1-1. Germline V gene lookup returns CDR1 SGHNT and CDR2 YYREEE (reference sequence). The CDR3 sequence is 14 residues long. CDR3 amino acids: CASSSNNMNTEAFF.

The chain couples TRBV7-9 to TRBJ2-5. CDR1 and CDR2 (germline): SEHNR, FQNEAQ (reference sequence). CDR3 size: 13 residues. The CDR3 spells CASSLGVGETQYF.

The chain uses TRBV29-1 and TRBJ2-1; TCRdb selects TRBD2, and the lack of DNA leaves this call unchecked. Germline CDR1 is SQVTM and CDR2 is ANQGSEA. CDR3 length equals 14 residues. The CDR3 reads CSGMVAGLNNEQFF.

The genes are TRBV20-1 and TRBJ2-1; TCRdb outputs TRBD1, but without DNA this stays unchecked. The CDR3 is 18 residues long. In germline, CDR1 is DFQATT, CDR2 SNEGSKA (reference sequence). CDR3 sequence: CSARDMPEQGAFYNEQFF.

V gene TRBV29-1 combines with J gene TRBJ2-1; TCRdb returns TRBD1, unconfirmable since there is no DNA. Germline CDR1 reads SQVTM; CDR2 reads ANQGSEA. The length of the CDR3 is 16 residues. Here the CDR3 reads CSVADPPGSSYNEQFF.

The rearrangement uses TRBV5-5 and TRBJ2-7; TCRdb selects TRBD2, and the lack of DNA leaves this call unchecked. There are 14 residues in the CDR3. Per the germline V gene, CDR1 is SGHKS and CDR2 is YYEKEE (reference sequence). The CDR3: CASSPSGILAEQYF.

This chain links TRBV12-3 or TRBV12-4 with TRBJ1-4; TCRdb outputs TRBD1, but without DNA this stays unchecked. The CDR3 length is 14 residues. This CDR3 reads CASSSTGSDEKLFF.

The chain links TRBV3-1 to TRBJ1-2. CDR3 size: 14 residues. The V gene's germline CDR1 is LGHDT and CDR2 YNNKEL (reference sequence). The CDR3 is CASSQVRDQGGYTF.

CDR3 region: CASSWDRFYEQYF. The rearrangement links TRBV7-8 to TRBJ2-7; TCRdb's D call of TRBD1 is untestable without DNA. The CDR3 spans 13 residues. From germline, CDR1 is SGHVS and CDR2 FQNEAQ. The full variable domain, completed using reference TRBV7-8 and TRBJ2-7, is GAGVSQSPRYKVAKRGQDVALRCDPISGHVSLFWYQQALGQGPEFLTYFQNEAQLDKSGLPSDRFFAERPEGSVSTLKIQRTQQEDSAVYLCASSWDRFYEQYFGPGTRLTVT.

The chain recombines TRBV29-1 with TRBJ2-1; TCRdb lists TRBD1, though no DNA is available to test this call. CDR1 is SQVTM, CDR2 ANQGSEA, per germline. This CDR3 is 14 amino acids long. CDR3 region: CSVDRQVHGDEQFF.

This chain connects TRBV10-3 to TRBJ2-5. The germline V gene encodes CDR1 ENHRY and CDR2 SYGVKD. The CDR3 contains 11 residues. CDR3 sequence: CAISYQETQYF.

J is TRBJ2-7 and V is TRBV7-9; TCRdb designates TRBD2, a call that cannot be tested without DNA. This CDR3 comprises 15 residues. Germline V gene lookup returns CDR1 SEHNR and CDR2 FQNEAQ (reference sequence). The CDR3 reads CASSFPTSGRYEQYF. The variable domain in full, with the rest retrieved from reference TRBV7-9 and TRBJ2-7, is DTGVSQNPRHKITKRGQNVTFRCDPISEHNRLYWYRQTLGQGPEFLTYFQNEAQLEKSRLLSDRFSAERPKGSFSTLEIQRTEQGDSAMYLCASSFPTSGRYEQYFGPGTRLTVT.

The V gene is TRBV2, the J gene TRBJ1-4. The CDR3 sequence is 13 residues long. From germline, CDR1 is SNHLY and CDR2 FYNNEI. The CDR3 reads CASSEGTNEKLFF.

The CDR3 region is CSASAGLTGELFF. The chain links TRBV29-1 to TRBJ2-2; the D call from TCRdb, TRBD1, cannot be confirmed without DNA. Germline V gene lookup returns CDR1 SQVTM and CDR2 ANQGSEA. The length of the CDR3 is 13 residues.